This T cell receptor (beta chain) emerged from a study of cytomegalovirus exposure and HLA in healthy donors. Study information: From donors who were HLA-typed, an early data release held approximately 80 million unique TCRs.

Study-level findings and limits: With high specificity and sensitivity, the classifier reportedly diagnosed cytomegalovirus status. Most TCR sequences were seen very rarely across donors, but some public TCRs occurred in many.

PCR used 60 Vbeta primers and 13 Jbeta primers. In the authors' methods: A later analysis counted about 80 million unique TCR beta chains, about 10 million shared. The data were produced by immunoSEQ multiplex PCR, yet TCRdb's version contains in-frame clones alone and is incomplete. V, J and clone size were drawn from that table, and D and trimming were deduced from the DNA. The table has 110,000 or so clones, approximately 67% seen once. Per the germline V gene, CDR1 is SGHTA and CDR2 is FQGNSA. The J segment lost 3 bases and the V segment lost 1 base, leaving 8 bases of the junction unmatched. There are 17 residues in the CDR3. With regard to this clone: Its target is unknown.

The rearrangement joins TRBV7-2 to TRBJ2-3; TRBD2 agrees at 9 bases. Source material: PBMCs. The clonotype originates from a man younger than 30 in good health and CMV-seropositive. The CDR3 here is CASSLEPLAGVTDTQYF. The CDR3 bases are TGTGCCAGCAGCTTAGAACCACTAGCGGGTGTGACAGATACGCAGTATTTT.